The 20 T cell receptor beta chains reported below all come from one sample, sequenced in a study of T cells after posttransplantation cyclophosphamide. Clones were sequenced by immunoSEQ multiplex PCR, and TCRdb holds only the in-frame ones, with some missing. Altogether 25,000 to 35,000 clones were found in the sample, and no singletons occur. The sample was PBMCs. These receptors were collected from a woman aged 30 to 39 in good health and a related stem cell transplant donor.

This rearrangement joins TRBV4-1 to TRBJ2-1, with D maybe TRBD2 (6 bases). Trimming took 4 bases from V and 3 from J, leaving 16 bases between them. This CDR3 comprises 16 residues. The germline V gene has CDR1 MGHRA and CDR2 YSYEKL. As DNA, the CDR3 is TGCGCCAGCAGCCGAGGGACTGGGACTGACTACAATGAGCAGTTCTTC. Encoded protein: CASSRGTGTDYNEQFF.

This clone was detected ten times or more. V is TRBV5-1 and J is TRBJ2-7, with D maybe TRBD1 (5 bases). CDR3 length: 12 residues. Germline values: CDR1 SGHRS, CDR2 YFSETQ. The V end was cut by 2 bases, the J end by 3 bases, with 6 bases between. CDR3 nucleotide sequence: TGCGCCAGCAGCTTCCAGGGCTACGAGCAGTACTTC. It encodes CASSFQGYEQYF.

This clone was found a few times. CDR3 region: CASSAPTGTGYGYTF. CDR3 DNA: TGTGCCAGCAGCGCGCCGACCGGGACAGGGTATGGCTACACCTTC. The genes are TRBV5-4 and TRBJ1-2, with 9 bases identical to TRBD1. CDR3 length: 15 residues. The V segment lost 4 bases and the J segment 5 bases; nucleotides outside the gene matches: 9. Germline V CDR1 and CDR2: SGHNT, YYREEE (reference sequence). Combining the CDR3 with reference TRBV5-4 and TRBJ1-2 gives the whole variable domain ETGVTQSPTHLIKTRGQQVTLRCSSQSGHNTVSWYQQALGQGPQFIFQYYREEENGRGNFPPRFSGLQFPNYSSELNVNALELDDSALYLCASSAPTGTGYGYTFGSGTRLTVV.

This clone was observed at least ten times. The CDR3 here is CASSRQGFYNEQFF. The CDR3 DNA reads as TGTGCCAGTAGCCGACAGGGGTTCTACAATGAGCAGTTCTTC. V is TRBV19 and J is TRBJ2-1, with 8 bases lining up with TRBD1. Germline trimming cut 6 bases from V and 3 bases from J; bases unmatched to any gene: 4. Germline V gene data show CDR1 as LNHDA and CDR2 as SQIVND (reference sequence). There are 14 residues in the CDR3.

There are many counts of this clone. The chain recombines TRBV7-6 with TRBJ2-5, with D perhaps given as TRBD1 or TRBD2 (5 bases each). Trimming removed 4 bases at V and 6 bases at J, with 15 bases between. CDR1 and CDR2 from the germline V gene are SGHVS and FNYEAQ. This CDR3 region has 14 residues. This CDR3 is CASSSLRGGQTQYF. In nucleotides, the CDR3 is TGTGCCAGCAGCTCATTGAGGGGTGGTCAGACCCAGTACTTC.

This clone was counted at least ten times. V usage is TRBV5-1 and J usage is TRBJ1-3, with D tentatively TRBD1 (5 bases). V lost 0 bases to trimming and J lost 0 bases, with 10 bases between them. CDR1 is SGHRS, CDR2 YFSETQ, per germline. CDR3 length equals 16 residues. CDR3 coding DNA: TGCGCCAGCAGCTTGGACCAGGGAGGCTCTGGAAACACCATATATTTT. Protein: CASSLDQGGSGNTIYF.

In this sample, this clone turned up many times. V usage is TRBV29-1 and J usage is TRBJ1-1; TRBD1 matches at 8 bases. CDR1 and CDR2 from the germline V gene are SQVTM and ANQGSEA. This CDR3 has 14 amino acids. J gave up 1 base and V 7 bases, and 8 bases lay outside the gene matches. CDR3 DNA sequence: TGCAGCGCTGGCTCGGGACAGGCGAACACTGAAGCTTTCTTT. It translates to CSAGSGQANTEAFF.

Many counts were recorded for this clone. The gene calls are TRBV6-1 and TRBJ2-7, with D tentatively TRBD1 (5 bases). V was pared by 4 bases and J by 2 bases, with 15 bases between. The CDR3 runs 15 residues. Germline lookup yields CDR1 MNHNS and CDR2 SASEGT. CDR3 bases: TGTGCCAGCAGTGCCACGGGCCAGGGCGCCTACGAGCAGTACTTC. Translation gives CASSATGQGAYEQYF.

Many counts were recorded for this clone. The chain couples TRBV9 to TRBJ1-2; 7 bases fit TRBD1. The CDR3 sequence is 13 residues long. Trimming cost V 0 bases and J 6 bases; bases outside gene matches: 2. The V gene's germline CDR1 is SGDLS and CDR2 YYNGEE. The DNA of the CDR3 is TGTGCCAGCAGCGTAGGGCAGGGGGATGGCTACACCTTC. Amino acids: CASSVGQGDGYTF. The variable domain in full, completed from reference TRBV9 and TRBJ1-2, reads DSGVTQTPKHLITATGQRVTLRCSPRSGDLSVYWYQQSLDQGLQFLIQYYNGEERAKGNILERFSAQQFPDLHSELNLSSLELGDSALYFCASSVGQGDGYTFGSGTRLTVV.

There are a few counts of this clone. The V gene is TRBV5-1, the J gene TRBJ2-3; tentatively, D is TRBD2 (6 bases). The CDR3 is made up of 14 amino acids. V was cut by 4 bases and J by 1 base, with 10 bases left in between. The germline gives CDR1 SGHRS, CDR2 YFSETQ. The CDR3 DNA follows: TGCGCCAGCAGCCCAGCGGGTGGCACAGATACGCAGTATTTT. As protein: CASSPAGGTDTQYF.

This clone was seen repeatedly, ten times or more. CDR3 region: CASSLYRGPILENTEAFF. The DNA for the CDR3 is TGTGCCAGCAGTCTATACAGGGGGCCAATACTAGAAAACACTGAAGCTTTCTTT. The V gene is TRBV27, the J gene TRBJ1-1; 9 bases line up with TRBD1. The CDR3 length is 18 residues. The germline gives CDR1 MNHEY, CDR2 SMNVEV (reference sequence). V was pared by 5 bases and J by 2 bases, with 15 bases of the junction left unmatched.

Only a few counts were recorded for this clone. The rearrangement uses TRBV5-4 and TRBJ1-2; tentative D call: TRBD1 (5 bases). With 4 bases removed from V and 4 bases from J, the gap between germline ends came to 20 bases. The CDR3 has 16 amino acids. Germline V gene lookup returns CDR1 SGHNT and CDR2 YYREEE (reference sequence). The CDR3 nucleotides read TGTGCCAGCAGCCCGGATAGAGACAACAGGCGCTATGGCTACACCTTC. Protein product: CASSPDRDNRRYGYTF. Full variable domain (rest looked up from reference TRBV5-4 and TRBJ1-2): ETGVTQSPTHLIKTRGQQVTLRCSSQSGHNTVSWYQQALGQGPQFIFQYYREEENGRGNFPPRFSGLQFPNYSSELNVNALELDDSALYLCASSPDRDNRRYGYTFGSGTRLTVV.

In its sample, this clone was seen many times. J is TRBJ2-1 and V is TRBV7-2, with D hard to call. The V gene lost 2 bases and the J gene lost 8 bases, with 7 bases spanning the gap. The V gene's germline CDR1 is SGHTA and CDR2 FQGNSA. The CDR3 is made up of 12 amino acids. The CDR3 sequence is CASSLLADEQFF. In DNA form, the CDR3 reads TGTGCCAGCAGCTTACTGGCTGATGAGCAGTTCTTC.

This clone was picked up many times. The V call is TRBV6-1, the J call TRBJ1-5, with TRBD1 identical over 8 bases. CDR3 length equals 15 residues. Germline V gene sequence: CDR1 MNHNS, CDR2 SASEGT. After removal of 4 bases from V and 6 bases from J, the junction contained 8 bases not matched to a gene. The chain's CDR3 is CASSADAGGGQPQHF. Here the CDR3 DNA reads TGTGCCAGCAGTGCGGACGCAGGGGGCGGTCAGCCCCAGCATTTT.

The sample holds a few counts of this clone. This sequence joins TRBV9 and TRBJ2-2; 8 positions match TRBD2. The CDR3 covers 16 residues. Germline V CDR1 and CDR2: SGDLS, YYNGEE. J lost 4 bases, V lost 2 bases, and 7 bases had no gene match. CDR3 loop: CASSVYSGTGTGELFF. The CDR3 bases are TGTGCCAGCAGCGTCTATAGCGGGACGGGCACCGGGGAGCTGTTTTTT.

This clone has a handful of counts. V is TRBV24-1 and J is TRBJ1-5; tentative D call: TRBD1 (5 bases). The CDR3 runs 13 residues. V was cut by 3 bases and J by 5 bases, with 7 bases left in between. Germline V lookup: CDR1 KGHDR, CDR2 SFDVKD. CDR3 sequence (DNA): TGTGCCACCAGTGATCGGGGGGATCAGCCCCAGCATTTT. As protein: CATSDRGDQPQHF.

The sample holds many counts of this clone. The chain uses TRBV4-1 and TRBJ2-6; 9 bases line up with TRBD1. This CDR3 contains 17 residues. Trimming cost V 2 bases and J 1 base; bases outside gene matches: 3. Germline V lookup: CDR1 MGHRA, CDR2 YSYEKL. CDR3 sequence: CASSQPGQGSGANVLTF. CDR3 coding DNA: TGCGCCAGCAGCCAACCGGGACAGGGATCTGGGGCCAACGTCCTGACTTTC.

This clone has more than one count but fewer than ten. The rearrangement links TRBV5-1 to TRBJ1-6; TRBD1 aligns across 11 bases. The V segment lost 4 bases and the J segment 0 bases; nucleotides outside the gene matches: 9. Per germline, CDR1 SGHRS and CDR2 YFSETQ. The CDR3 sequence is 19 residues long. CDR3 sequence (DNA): TGCGCCAGCAGCCTCTCCGGGACAGGGGGGTCCTCCTATAATTCACCCCTCCACTTT. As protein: CASSLSGTGGSSYNSPLHF.

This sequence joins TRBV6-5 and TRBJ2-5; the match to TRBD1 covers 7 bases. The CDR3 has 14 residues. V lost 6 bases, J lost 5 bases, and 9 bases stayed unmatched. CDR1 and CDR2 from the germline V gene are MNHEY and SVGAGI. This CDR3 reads CASRTTGAGETQYF. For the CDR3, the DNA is TGTGCCAGCAGGACCACAGGGGCAGGGGAGACCCAGTACTTC.

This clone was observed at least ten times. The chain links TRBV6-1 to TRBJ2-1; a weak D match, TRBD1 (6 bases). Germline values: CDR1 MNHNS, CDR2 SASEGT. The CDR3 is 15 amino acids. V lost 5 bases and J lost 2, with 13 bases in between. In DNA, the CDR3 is TGTGCCAGCAGTACGGTGGCAGGGGCCTACAATGAGCAGTTCTTC. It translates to CASSTVAGAYNEQFF.